This is a list of T cell receptor beta chains from one sample in a study of Ad26.COV2.S vaccination and SARS-CoV-2 variants. Libraries were prepared by immunoSEQ multiplex PCR; TCRdb keeps only in-frame clonotypes and omits some of them. The sample carries about 420,000 clones, roughly 90% recorded once. The sequencing here drew on peripheral blood, taken in a trial of Ad26.COV2.S vaccine versus placebo. These receptors were obtained from a person aged 18-60 years who received the Ad26.COV2.S COVID-19 vaccine or a placebo. CDR3s include the opening cysteine and the closing phenylalanine or tryptophan. Each record gives: J gene, V gene, D gene, clone size, CDR3 protein, CDR3 DNA. A D gene is named only where the DNA matches it firmly. The size entry is marked missing in some rows and otherwise reads once, few, many or a size class.

j_gene: TRBJ2-1; v_gene: TRBV19; d_gene: TRBD2; abundance: NA; CDR3aa: CASSISGGLYNEQFF; CDR3nt: TGTGCCAGTAGTATTAGCGGGGGCCTTTACAATGAGCAGTTCTTC
j_gene: TRBJ2-1; v_gene: TRBV4-1; d_gene: NA; abundance: NA; CDR3aa: CASSQVPGGKQFF; CDR3nt: TGCGCCAGCAGCCAAGTCCCTGGGGGGAAGCAGTTCTTC
j_gene: TRBJ2-5; v_gene: TRBV29-1; d_gene: NA; abundance: once; CDR3aa: CSADRQGRREGGETQYF; CDR3nt: TGCAGCGCTGACCGACAGGGTAGGAGGGAGGGGGGAGAGACCCAGTACTTC
j_gene: TRBJ1-5; v_gene: TRBV10-3; d_gene: TRBD1; abundance: NA; CDR3aa: CAISEVDRGSQPQHF; CDR3nt: TGTGCCATCAGTGAGGTGGACAGGGGAAGTCAGCCCCAGCATTTT
j_gene: TRBJ1-1; v_gene: TRBV6-2/TRBV6-3; d_gene: NA; abundance: NA; CDR3aa: CASSRDGTNTEAFF; CDR3nt: TGTGCCAGCAGTCGGGACGGGACGAACACTGAAGCTTTCTTT
j_gene: TRBJ1-2; v_gene: TRBV2; d_gene: NA; abundance: NA; CDR3aa: CASTQSPKGVMGYTF; CDR3nt: TGTGCCAGCACCCAAAGCCCCAAGGGGGTAATGGGCTACACCTTC
j_gene: TRBJ2-3; v_gene: TRBV10-3; d_gene: TRBD2; abundance: few; CDR3aa: CAISEGSGGPSDTQYF; CDR3nt: TGTGCCATCAGTGAGGGTTCGGGGGGGCCGTCAGATACGCAGTATTTT
j_gene: TRBJ2-5; v_gene: TRBV25-1; d_gene: NA; abundance: NA; CDR3aa: CASSESEMGSQYF; CDR3nt: TGTGCCAGCAGTGAATCGGAGATGGGGTCCCAGTACTTC
j_gene: TRBJ1-6; v_gene: TRBV6-5; d_gene: NA; abundance: NA; CDR3aa: CASSYAGGRNSPLHF; CDR3nt: TGTGCCAGCAGTTACGCCGGTGGTAGGAATTCACCCCTCCACTTT
j_gene: TRBJ2-7; v_gene: TRBV19; d_gene: NA; abundance: once; CDR3aa: CASSSQGPDEQYF; CDR3nt: TGTGCCAGTAGTTCCCAGGGTCCCGACGAGCAGTACTTC
j_gene: TRBJ2-5; v_gene: TRBV21-1; d_gene: NA; abundance: NA; CDR3aa: CASSTPWRGGRETQYF; CDR3nt: TGTGCCAGCAGCACGCCCTGGCGGGGGGGCCGAGAGACCCAGTACTTC
j_gene: TRBJ2-7; v_gene: TRBV27; d_gene: NA; abundance: NA; CDR3aa: CASSFRMGNEQYF; CDR3nt: TGTGCCAGCAGTTTCCGGATGGGGAACGAGCAGTACTTC
j_gene: TRBJ2-7; v_gene: TRBV19; d_gene: NA; abundance: NA; CDR3aa: CASSSGRGSYEQYF; CDR3nt: TGTGCCAGTAGTTCGGGACGGGGTTCCTACGAGCAGTACTTC
j_gene: TRBJ2-6; v_gene: TRBV5-4; d_gene: NA; abundance: NA; CDR3aa: CASSLISLASNVLTF; CDR3nt: TGTGCCAGCAGCTTGATTTCCTTAGCCTCCAACGTCCTGACTTTC
j_gene: TRBJ1-4; v_gene: TRBV7-2; d_gene: NA; abundance: NA; CDR3aa: CASRRDETNEKLFF; CDR3nt: TGTGCCAGCAGACGGGACGAAACAAATGAAAAACTGTTTTTT
j_gene: TRBJ1-4; v_gene: TRBV6-5; d_gene: TRBD1; abundance: NA; CDR3aa: CASSRQGLDEKLFF; CDR3nt: TGTGCCAGCAGTCGACAGGGATTGGATGAAAAACTGTTTTTT
j_gene: TRBJ2-3; v_gene: TRBV3-1/TRBV3-2; d_gene: NA; abundance: NA; CDR3aa: CASSHRQADTQYF; CDR3nt: TGTGCCAGCAGCCACCGACAGGCAGATACGCAGTATTTT
j_gene: TRBJ2-3; v_gene: TRBV7-9; d_gene: NA; abundance: NA; CDR3aa: CASSFVVSADTQYF; CDR3nt: TGTGCCAGCAGCTTCGTCGTTAGCGCAGATACGCAGTATTTT
j_gene: TRBJ1-4; v_gene: TRBV7-9; d_gene: NA; abundance: NA; CDR3aa: CASSTMTTGPNEKLFF; CDR3nt: TGTGCCAGCAGCACGATGACGACAGGCCCGAATGAAAAACTGTTTTTT
j_gene: TRBJ2-7; v_gene: TRBV28; d_gene: TRBD1; abundance: NA; CDR3aa: CASSTLDRGRVEQYF; CDR3nt: TGTGCCAGCAGTACCCTAGACAGGGGGCGGGTCGAGCAGTACTTC
j_gene: TRBJ1-3; v_gene: TRBV9; d_gene: NA; abundance: NA; CDR3aa: CASSVDPAQGNTIYF; CDR3nt: TGTGCCAGCAGCGTAGATCCAGCCCAAGGGAACACCATATATTTT
j_gene: TRBJ2-1; v_gene: TRBV5-6; d_gene: NA; abundance: NA; CDR3aa: CASSFGQGYHEQFF; CDR3nt: TGTGCCAGCAGCTTCGGGCAGGGGTACCATGAGCAGTTCTTC
j_gene: TRBJ1-1; v_gene: TRBV5-5; d_gene: NA; abundance: few; CDR3aa: CASSLSPNTEAFF; CDR3nt: TGTGCCAGCAGTCTTTCACCGAACACTGAAGCTTTCTTT
j_gene: TRBJ1-1; v_gene: TRBV6-5; d_gene: TRBD1; abundance: NA; CDR3aa: CASSRGPGNTEAFF; CDR3nt: TGTGCCAGCAGCAGGGGGCCCGGGAACACTGAAGCTTTCTTT
j_gene: TRBJ1-5; v_gene: TRBV18; d_gene: TRBD1; abundance: many; CDR3aa: CASSPGTGNQPQHF; CDR3nt: TGTGCCAGCTCACCAGGGACAGGGAATCAGCCCCAGCATTTT
j_gene: TRBJ1-6; v_gene: TRBV2; d_gene: TRBD1; abundance: NA; CDR3aa: CASRGTGENSPLHF; CDR3nt: TGTGCCAGCCGCGGGACAGGGGAAAATTCACCCCTCCACTTT
j_gene: TRBJ2-2; v_gene: TRBV7-6; d_gene: NA; abundance: NA; CDR3aa: CASSFATGELFF; CDR3nt: TGTGCCAGCAGCTTCGCCACCGGGGAGCTGTTTTTT
j_gene: TRBJ2-7; v_gene: TRBV6-2/TRBV6-3; d_gene: NA; abundance: NA; CDR3aa: CASSTPTSHSYEQYF; CDR3nt: TGTGCCAGCAGCACCCCGACTAGTCATTCCTACGAGCAGTACTTC
j_gene: TRBJ2-7; v_gene: TRBV28; d_gene: NA; abundance: once; CDR3aa: CASNWDSYEQYF; CDR3nt: TGTGCCAGCAACTGGGACTCCTACGAGCAGTACTTC
j_gene: TRBJ2-1; v_gene: TRBV7-9; d_gene: NA; abundance: NA; CDR3aa: CASSFGLYNEQFF; CDR3nt: TGTGCCAGCAGCTTCGGGTTATACAATGAGCAGTTCTTC
j_gene: TRBJ2-2; v_gene: TRBV24-1; d_gene: TRBD1; abundance: NA; CDR3aa: CATSAPGQGYNTGELFF; CDR3nt: TGTGCCACCAGTGCACCCGGACAGGGATATAACACCGGGGAGCTGTTTTTT
j_gene: TRBJ1-1; v_gene: TRBV27; d_gene: NA; abundance: few; CDR3aa: CASSEGVWTEAFF; CDR3nt: TGTGCCAGCTCCGAGGGTGTATGGACTGAAGCTTTCTTT
j_gene: TRBJ2-6; v_gene: TRBV12-5; d_gene: TRBD1; abundance: NA; CDR3aa: CASGWGGQGSGANVLTF; CDR3nt: TGTGCTAGTGGTTGGGGAGGACAGGGCTCAGGGGCCAACGTCCTGACTTTC
j_gene: TRBJ2-2; v_gene: TRBV7-2; d_gene: NA; abundance: once; CDR3aa: CASSLGSTTGELFF; CDR3nt: TGTGCCAGCAGCTTAGGTAGTACCACCGGGGAGCTGTTTTTT
j_gene: TRBJ2-1; v_gene: TRBV5-1; d_gene: TRBD2; abundance: NA; CDR3aa: CASSPGTSGYNEQFF; CDR3nt: TGCGCCAGCAGTCCCGGGACTAGCGGTTACAATGAGCAGTTCTTC
j_gene: TRBJ1-1; v_gene: TRBV4-2; d_gene: TRBD1; abundance: NA; CDR3aa: CASSHTTGETEAFF; CDR3nt: TGTGCCAGCAGCCATACTACAGGGGAAACTGAAGCTTTCTTT
j_gene: TRBJ1-5; v_gene: TRBV7-8; d_gene: NA; abundance: NA; CDR3aa: CASSAQGSNQPQHF; CDR3nt: TGTGCCAGCAGCGCTCAGGGGTCTAATCAGCCCCAGCATTTT
j_gene: TRBJ2-2; v_gene: TRBV6-5; d_gene: NA; abundance: NA; CDR3aa: CASYSHRELFF; CDR3nt: TGTGCCAGCTACAGCCACCGGGAGCTGTTTTTT
j_gene: TRBJ1-1; v_gene: TRBV29-1; d_gene: NA; abundance: few; CDR3aa: CSVPVGGNTEAFF; CDR3nt: TGCAGCGTTCCCGTAGGGGGGAACACTGAAGCTTTCTTT
j_gene: TRBJ2-5; v_gene: TRBV5-1; d_gene: NA; abundance: NA; CDR3aa: CASSTQGVQQETQYF; CDR3nt: TGCGCCAGCAGCACACAGGGAGTCCAACAGGAGACCCAGTACTTC
j_gene: TRBJ1-2; v_gene: TRBV9; d_gene: NA; abundance: NA; CDR3aa: CASSGPRWSRGYTF; CDR3nt: TGTGCCAGCAGCGGGCCTAGGTGGTCACGGGGCTACACCTTC
j_gene: TRBJ1-2; v_gene: TRBV6-2/TRBV6-3; d_gene: NA; abundance: NA; CDR3aa: CASSSIPLGRNYGYTF; CDR3nt: TGTGCCAGCAGTTCCATCCCCCTGGGCAGAAACTATGGCTACACCTTC
j_gene: TRBJ2-3; v_gene: TRBV29-1; d_gene: TRBD2; abundance: NA; CDR3aa: CSVEDRGSGGAFTDTQYF; CDR3nt: TGCAGCGTTGAAGATCGAGGTAGCGGGGGGGCCTTCACAGATACGCAGTATTTT
j_gene: TRBJ1-3; v_gene: TRBV5-6; d_gene: NA; abundance: NA; CDR3aa: CASSKTVNSGNTIYF; CDR3nt: TGTGCCAGCAGTAAGACAGTTAACTCTGGAAACACCATATATTTT
j_gene: TRBJ1-3; v_gene: TRBV30; d_gene: NA; abundance: few; CDR3aa: CAWKLGQGGNTIYF; CDR3nt: TGTGCCTGGAAGCTGGGGCAGGGGGGAAACACCATATATTTT
j_gene: TRBJ1-2; v_gene: TRBV5-6; d_gene: NA; abundance: once; CDR3aa: CASSLEGVYGYTF; CDR3nt: TGTGCCAGCAGCTTGGAGGGGGTCTATGGCTACACCTTC
j_gene: TRBJ2-5; v_gene: TRBV7-2; d_gene: NA; abundance: NA; CDR3aa: CASSWSRDTFQETQYF; CDR3nt: TGTGCCAGCAGCTGGAGCCGGGACACTTTTCAAGAGACCCAGTACTTC
j_gene: TRBJ2-2; v_gene: TRBV9; d_gene: NA; abundance: NA; CDR3aa: CASSPHPSQSTGELFF; CDR3nt: TGTGCCAGCAGCCCCCACCCTAGTCAGTCAACTGGGGAGCTGTTTTTT
j_gene: TRBJ2-3; v_gene: TRBV6-4; d_gene: TRBD2; abundance: NA; CDR3aa: CASSDSGGGTDTQYF; CDR3nt: TGTGCCAGCAGTGACTCCGGGGGGGGCACAGATACGCAGTATTTT
j_gene: TRBJ1-2; v_gene: TRBV9; d_gene: NA; abundance: NA; CDR3aa: CASSVPDGREGYTF; CDR3nt: TGTGCCAGCAGCGTACCAGACGGGCGCGAGGGCTACACCTTC
j_gene: TRBJ2-2; v_gene: TRBV9; d_gene: NA; abundance: once; CDR3aa: CASRPTGTGELFF; CDR3nt: TGTGCCAGCAGGCCTACAGGGACCGGGGAGCTGTTTTTT
j_gene: TRBJ2-3; v_gene: TRBV27; d_gene: TRBD1; abundance: NA; CDR3aa: CASPQDRVRDTQYF; CDR3nt: TGTGCCAGCCCCCAGGACAGGGTCAGAGATACGCAGTATTTT
j_gene: TRBJ2-2; v_gene: TRBV19; d_gene: NA; abundance: NA; CDR3aa: CASSTQVTGELFF; CDR3nt: TGTGCCAGTAGTACACAGGTTACCGGGGAGCTGTTTTTT
j_gene: TRBJ2-5; v_gene: TRBV5-1; d_gene: NA; abundance: NA; CDR3aa: CASSEPGQRPETQYF; CDR3nt: TGCGCCAGCAGCGAGCCGGGACAACGACCAGAGACCCAGTACTTC
j_gene: TRBJ1-6; v_gene: TRBV6-6; d_gene: NA; abundance: NA; CDR3aa: CASSYGGVIGSPLHF; CDR3nt: TGTGCCAGCAGTTACGGGGGGGTCATAGGTTCACCCCTCCACTTT
j_gene: TRBJ2-1; v_gene: TRBV3-1/TRBV3-2; d_gene: NA; abundance: NA; CDR3aa: CASSHRDRSFPPFF; CDR3nt: TGTGCCAGCAGCCATCGGGACCGATCTTTCCCCCCGTTCTTC
j_gene: TRBJ2-7; v_gene: TRBV5-6; d_gene: NA; abundance: NA; CDR3aa: CASSLGTYSYEQYF; CDR3nt: TGTGCCAGCAGCTTGGGCACGTACTCCTACGAGCAGTACTTC
j_gene: TRBJ2-5; v_gene: TRBV3-1/TRBV3-2; d_gene: TRBD1; abundance: NA; CDR3aa: CASSQASGTGGETQYF; CDR3nt: TGTGCCAGCAGCCAAGCCTCCGGGACAGGGGGGGAGACCCAGTACTTC
j_gene: TRBJ2-1; v_gene: TRBV20-1; d_gene: NA; abundance: NA; CDR3aa: CSASRLAAEQFF; CDR3nt: TGCAGTGCTAGTCGGCTAGCTGCTGAGCAGTTCTTC
j_gene: TRBJ2-1; v_gene: TRBV29-1; d_gene: NA; abundance: NA; CDR3aa: CSVETGWYEQFF; CDR3nt: TGCAGCGTTGAAACAGGGTGGTATGAGCAGTTCTTC